This TCR beta chain is from a study of blood T cell repertoires in COVID-19. J was trimmed by 6 bases and V by 11 bases; bases with no gene match: 11. This CDR3 is 14 amino acids long. Germline CDR1 reads LNHDA; CDR2 reads SQIVND (reference sequence). Profiled with immunoSEQ multiplex PCR; TCRdb holds only in-frame clones, not every one. This table has a few hundred thousand clones, 89% appearing once. The gene calls are TRBV19 and TRBJ2-2, with TRBD1 identical over 8 bases. Sequenced material: peripheral blood. The sequence derives from a woman in her 30s with COVID-19, enrolled during active disease. DNA for the CDR3: TGTGCCGGGCGAGGACAGGGAGGAGCCGGGGAGCTGTTTTTT. Its translation: CAGRGQGGAGELFF.